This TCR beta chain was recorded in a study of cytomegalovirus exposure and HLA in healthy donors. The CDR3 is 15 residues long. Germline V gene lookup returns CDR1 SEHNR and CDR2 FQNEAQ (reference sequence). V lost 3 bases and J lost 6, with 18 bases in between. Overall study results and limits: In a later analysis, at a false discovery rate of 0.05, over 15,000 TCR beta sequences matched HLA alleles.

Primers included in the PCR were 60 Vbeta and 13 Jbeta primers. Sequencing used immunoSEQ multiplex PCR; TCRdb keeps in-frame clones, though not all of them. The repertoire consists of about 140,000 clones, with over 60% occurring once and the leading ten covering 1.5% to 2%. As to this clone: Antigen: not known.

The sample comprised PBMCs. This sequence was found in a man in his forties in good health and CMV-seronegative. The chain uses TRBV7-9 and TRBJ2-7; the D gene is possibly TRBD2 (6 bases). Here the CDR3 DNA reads TGTGCCAGCAGCTTGGGCGCGGGAATTGCGGGCGAGCAGTACTTC. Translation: CASSLGAGIAGEQYF.